This entry is about one T cell receptor (beta chain). This entry belongs to a study of blood T cell repertoires in COVID-19. Study details: Samples representing acute and convalescent COVID-19 were sourced from the United States, Italy and Spain. Sample material is recorded as cDNA or gDNA derived from T cells, B-cell-depleted T cells, or PBMCs.

Original processing methods: It was from reference gene primer amplification that nucleated cell counts were estimated. Sequencing used immunoSEQ multiplex PCR; TCRdb keeps in-frame clones, though not all of them. V and J calls and clone size follow that table, whereas D and trimming were derived from the DNA. The sample contains more than 85,000 clones, approximately 84% of which appear only once. Specimen: peripheral blood. The receptor's source is a woman aged 55-69 years with acute or convalescent COVID-19.

As DNA, the CDR3 is TGTGCCAGCAGCTTTTACAGGGGAACCGGGAATGAAAAACTGTTTTTT. Protein sequence: CASSFYRGTGNEKLFF. J is TRBJ1-4 and V is TRBV5-4; TRBD1 aligns across 7 bases. Germline CDR1 reads SGHNT; CDR2 reads YYREEE (reference sequence). This CDR3 is built from 16 residues. J was trimmed by 5 bases and V by 2 bases; bases with no gene match: 9.